One sample yielded the 28 T cell receptor beta chains listed below, sequenced in a study of blood T cell repertoires in COVID-19. The protocol was immunoSEQ multiplex PCR, while the TCRdb copy is restricted to in-frame clones and leaves out a portion. The sample lists some 77,000 clones, roughly nine tenths occurring once. The sequenced sample was peripheral blood. These receptors all stem from a man aged 30 to 39 with acute or convalescent COVID-19.

The chain uses TRBV18 and TRBJ1-5; 11 positions match TRBD1. Trimming cost V 6 bases and J 0 bases; bases outside gene matches: 4. Germline values: CDR1 KGHSH, CDR2 LQKENI. The CDR3 spans 16 residues. CDR3 DNA: TGTGCCAGCTCGGGACAGGGGGGGAATAGCAATCAGCCCCAGCATTTT. It yields the protein CASSGQGGNSNQPQHF.

The table lists this clone with a count of one. The rearrangement uses TRBV25-1 and TRBJ2-3, with TRBD2 identical over 10 bases. This CDR3 comprises 15 residues. Germline assignment: CDR1 MGHDK and CDR2 SYGVNS. V gave up 2 bases and J gave up 4 bases; unmatched junction bases: 3. The CDR3 protein is CASSEGTSDADTQYF. DNA of the CDR3: TGTGCCAGCAGTGAAGGGACTAGCGATGCAGATACGCAGTATTTT.

The gene calls are TRBV5-8 and TRBJ2-3; tentative D call: TRBD2 (5 bases). The germline V gene has CDR1 SGHTS and CDR2 YDEGEE. Trimming pared 4 bases from V and 1 base from J, leaving 13 bases between. The CDR3 is made up of 15 amino acids. Here the CDR3 reads CASSGGSRGTDTQYF. CDR3 DNA: TGTGCCAGCAGCGGTGGGAGTCGGGGCACAGATACGCAGTATTTT.

The rearrangement links TRBV7-9 to TRBJ2-3, with 7 bases aligning to TRBD1. This CDR3 region has 16 residues. V was clipped by 5 bases and J by 2 bases; unmatched bases: 10. Germline V gene lookup returns CDR1 SEHNR and CDR2 FQNEAQ (reference sequence). The CDR3 DNA reads TGTGCCAGCAGCAGACTGGACAGGATGGACACAGATACGCAGTATTTT. Amino acid sequence: CASSRLDRMDTDTQYF.

This clone is categorized as medium-sized (0.01 to 0.1%). The genes are TRBV5-1 and TRBJ1-2; unclear D gene. V was cut by 0 bases and J by 4 bases, with 10 bases left in between. The CDR3 runs to 14 residues. The germline CDR1 and CDR2 sequences are SGHRS and YFSETQ. As DNA, the CDR3 is TGCGCCAGCAGCTTGGAACGAGGGTCCTATGGCTACACCTTC. Translating it yields CASSLERGSYGYTF.

The chain is built from TRBV7-9 and TRBJ2-7; 11 nucleotides agree with TRBD2. V gave up 5 bases and J gave up 2 bases; unmatched junction bases: 8. The CDR3 runs 16 residues. Germline values: CDR1 SEHNR, CDR2 FQNEAQ (reference sequence). The CDR3 DNA reads TGTGCCAGCAGCCCCCCCGGGACTAGCGGAACCTACGAGCAGTACTTC. It is translated as CASSPPGTSGTYEQYF.

The V call is TRBV9, the J call TRBJ2-7; TRBD1 matches at 9 bases. The V and J ends lost 4 bases and 3 bases, in that order; junction bases with no gene match: 5. This CDR3 contains 14 residues. CDR1 and CDR2 from the germline V gene are SGDLS and YYNGEE. The CDR3 DNA reads TGTGCCAGCAGCATCGGGACAGGGATCTACGAGCAGTACTTC. Translation gives CASSIGTGIYEQYF.

The V call is TRBV18, the J call TRBJ1-2, with D perhaps TRBD1 (5 bases). The CDR3 length is 13 residues. With 2 bases removed from V and 3 bases from J, the gap between germline ends came to 7 bases. Germline-derived CDR1 and CDR2 are KGHSH and LQKENI. In DNA form, the CDR3 reads TGTGCCAGCTCACCAGACAGATACTATGGCTACACCTTC. Residues: CASSPDRYYGYTF.

The rearrangement uses TRBV29-1 and TRBJ2-1, with D possibly matching TRBD2 (5 bases). CDR1 is SQVTM, CDR2 ANQGSEA, per germline. V was pared by 7 bases and J by 7 bases, with 20 bases between. The CDR3 is 14 amino acids. For the CDR3, the DNA is TGCAGCGCCGAGGGTACGACTCAACCTAATGAGCAGTTCTTC. It specifies CSAEGTTQPNEQFF.

The sample holds a few counts of this clone. V usage is TRBV4-2 and J usage is TRBJ2-3; 12 bases match TRBD2. J gave up 6 bases and V 4 bases, and 8 bases lay outside the gene matches. Germline loops: CDR1 LGHNA, CDR2 YNFKEQ. The CDR3 length is 16 residues. The CDR3: CASSPLAGGGEDTQYF. The DNA for the CDR3 is TGTGCCAGCAGCCCCCTAGCGGGAGGGGGTGAGGATACGCAGTATTTT.

The chain is built from TRBV19 and TRBJ2-7, with 7 bases fitting TRBD1. The CDR3 totals 14 residues. The V gene's germline CDR1 is LNHDA and CDR2 SQIVND (reference sequence). Losses at the gene ends were 6 bases for V and 5 bases for J; bases not matched to a gene: 10. The CDR3 DNA reads TGTGCCAGTAGATCTACAGGGGCCTTAAACGAGCAGTACTTC. This gives the protein CASRSTGALNEQYF.

The chain combines TRBV24-1 with TRBJ2-1; TRBD2 agrees at 8 bases. Germline CDR1 KGHDR, CDR2 SFDVKD. This CDR3 is 16 amino acids long. J gave up 0 bases and V 1 base, and 1 base lay outside the gene matches. This CDR3 reads CATSDLSGSSYNEQFF. CDR3 DNA: TGTGCCACCAGTGATTTAAGCGGGAGCTCCTACAATGAGCAGTTCTTC.

This clone appeared once. The chain couples TRBV28 to TRBJ1-2; 7 bases line up with TRBD1. The germline V gene encodes CDR1 MDHEN and CDR2 SYDVKM. The CDR3 spans 17 residues. The junction had 14 bases not matched to a gene; V was cut back by 5 bases and J by 2 bases. This chain's CDR3 is CASSPWDSGKANYGYTF. For the CDR3, the DNA is TGTGCCAGCAGTCCGTGGGACAGTGGAAAGGCCAACTATGGCTACACCTTC.

This chain links TRBV6-5 with TRBJ2-5, with a weak D call TRBD2 (5 bases). This CDR3 is 15 amino acids long. V shed 6 bases and J shed 10 bases, with 24 bases lying between them. Germline assignment: CDR1 MNHEY and CDR2 SVGAGI. CDR3 nucleotide sequence: TGTGCCAGCAGCCCGGGGATCTGGGAGAAATTTGGCCAGTACTTC. Protein sequence: CASSPGIWEKFGQYF.

The gene calls are TRBV5-6 and TRBJ2-3; 14 nucleotides align to TRBD2. The length of the CDR3 is 16 residues. Unmatched junction bases numbered 3, after V lost 0 bases and J lost 6 bases. CDR1 is SGHDT, CDR2 YYEEEE, per germline. In DNA, the CDR3 is TGTGCCAGCAGCTTGGAGACTAGCGGGAGGGAGGATACGCAGTATTTT. Translating it yields CASSLETSGREDTQYF. The variable domain in full, completed from reference TRBV5-6 and TRBJ2-3, reads DAGVTQSPTHLIKTRGQQVTLRCSPKSGHDTVSWYQQALGQGPQFIFQYYEEEERQRGNFPDRFSGHQFPNYSSELNVNALLLGDSALYLCASSLETSGREDTQYFGPGTRLTVL.

This chain links TRBV14 with TRBJ2-1, with 7 bases aligning to TRBD2. Germline-derived CDR1 and CDR2 are SGHDN and FVKESK. This CDR3 has 18 residues. V shed 3 bases and J 4 bases; nucleotides not matched to a gene: 15. The CDR3 region is CASSHLLLAVDSYNEQFF. In DNA form, the CDR3 reads TGTGCCAGCAGCCATTTGCTTCTAGCGGTGGACTCGTACAATGAGCAGTTCTTC.

The V gene is TRBV4-3, the J gene TRBJ1-6, with 8 bases fitting TRBD1. Per germline, CDR1 LGHNA and CDR2 YSLEER. The CDR3 totals 16 residues. V dropped 0 bases and J dropped 6; count of bases not matched to a gene: 4. CDR3 sequence reads: CASSQDGDRLNSPLHF. The CDR3 nucleotides are TGCGCCAGCAGCCAAGATGGGGACAGGCTTAATTCACCCCTCCACTTT.

Comments on this clone: The junction departs from the called germline gene at one end, perhaps through a read error. This chain links TRBV13 with TRBJ2-7; TRBD2 agrees at 8 bases. The CDR3 covers 12 residues. Germline CDR1 PRHDT, CDR2 FYEKMQ (reference sequence). The DNA for the CDR3 is TGTGCCAGCAGTCCCCGGGGGGGCGGGATGCGTTTC. This codes for CASSPRGGGMRF.

This chain links TRBV10-3 with TRBJ2-3, with D unclear. The V and J ends lost 8 bases and 2 bases respectively, with 11 bases between them. The CDR3 spans 13 residues. Looked up from germline, CDR1 is ENHRY and CDR2 is SYGVKD. The CDR3 here is CAIGSENTDTQYF. Here the CDR3 DNA reads TGTGCCATCGGGTCGGAGAACACAGATACGCAGTATTTT.

This chain uses TRBV28 with TRBJ2-1; TRBD1 is a possible D gene (6 bases). The V and J ends lost 6 bases and 5 bases respectively, with 11 bases between them. The CDR3 is 13 residues long. CDR1 MDHEN and CDR2 SYDVKM come from the germline V gene. CDR3 in amino acids: CASRDRRNNEQFF. CDR3 coding DNA: TGTGCCAGCAGGGACAGAAGGAACAATGAGCAGTTCTTC.

The chain is built from TRBV28 and TRBJ2-4; tentatively, D is TRBD2 (5 bases). CDR1 MDHEN and CDR2 SYDVKM come from the germline V gene. The CDR3 has 13 amino acids. Trimming cost V 2 bases and J 9 bases, with 11 bases left between them. The CDR3 nucleotides are TGTGCCAGCAGTTTAGCCGGGGTGGGCATTCAGTACTTC. Translation gives CASSLAGVGIQYF.

The chain links TRBV6-6 to TRBJ1-3, with no clear D. Germline V lookup: CDR1 MNHNY, CDR2 SVGAGI (reference sequence). The CDR3 has 13 amino acids. Trimming took 2 bases from V and 4 from J, leaving 6 bases between them. This CDR3 is CASSYREGNTIYF. CDR3 sequence (DNA): TGTGCCAGCAGTTACCGCGAGGGAAACACCATATATTTT.

The chain employs TRBV11-2 and TRBJ2-7, with 9 bases lining up with TRBD1. V gave up 5 bases and J gave up 3 bases; unmatched junction bases: 8. This CDR3 contains 15 residues. CDR1 is SGHAT and CDR2 is FQNNGV in the germline V gene. Written as DNA, the CDR3 is TGTGCCAGCAGCCTAAGAGGGACAGGGCACTACGAGCAGTACTTC. The encoded protein is CASSLRGTGHYEQYF.

The chain carries TRBV7-3 and TRBJ2-3; D ambiguous. This CDR3 is built from 14 residues. In germline, CDR1 is SGHTA, CDR2 FQGTGA. The V end was cut by 3 bases, the J end by 0 bases, with 7 bases between. The CDR3 sequence: CASSFLPSTDTQYF. In DNA form, the CDR3 reads TGTGCCAGCAGCTTCCTACCCAGCACAGATACGCAGTATTTT.

This clone was seen once. The V gene is TRBV6-2 or TRBV6-3, the J gene TRBJ1-1, with D unresolved. The CDR3 loop spans 15 amino acids. From germline, CDR1 is MNHEY and CDR2 SVGEGT. Trimming shortened V by 6 bases and J by 5 bases, and 19 bases separated the two germline ends. The CDR3 DNA is TGTGCCAGCAGCCCCACCCCGTATAGGAGGACTGAAGCTTTCTTT. This sequence encodes CASSPTPYRRTEAFF.

The chain has TRBV28 and TRBJ1-1; 7 positions match TRBD1. The CDR3 extends over 13 amino acids. With V trimmed by 4 bases and J by 7 bases, 6 bases remained unmatched. From germline, CDR1 is MDHEN and CDR2 SYDVKM. As DNA, the CDR3 is TGTGCCAGCAGTTACAGGGGCTCGGGTGAAGCTTTCTTT. Translation gives CASSYRGSGEAFF. The whole variable domain, remainder taken from reference TRBV28 and TRBJ1-1, is DVKVTQSSRYLVKRTGEKVFLECVQDMDHENMFWYRQDPGLGLRLIYFSYDVKMKEKGDIPEGYSVSREKKERFSLILESASTNQTSMYLCASSYRGSGEAFFGQGTRLTVV.

This chain joins TRBV2 and TRBJ1-6, with TRBD1 matching 10 bases. The CDR3 is 18 amino acids. Germline loops: CDR1 SNHLY, CDR2 FYNNEI. V was clipped by 4 bases and J by 4 bases; unmatched bases: 10. CDR3 in DNA: TGTGCCAGCAGTGGAACGGACAGGGGGGCAATTTATAATTCACCCCTCCACTTT. Its translation is CASSGTDRGAIYNSPLHF. The whole variable domain, remainder taken from reference TRBV2 and TRBJ1-6, is EPEVTQTPSHQVTQMGQEVILRCVPISNHLYFYWYRQILGQKVEFLVSFYNNEISEKSEIFDDQFSVERPDGSNFTLKIRSTKLEDSAMYFCASSGTDRGAIYNSPLHFGNGTRLTVT.

The chain is built from TRBV2 and TRBJ1-1; 7 positions match TRBD1. CDR3 size: 15 residues. The V segment lost 5 bases and the J segment 2 bases; nucleotides outside the gene matches: 8. Germline V gives CDR1 SNHLY, CDR2 FYNNEI. CDR3 in DNA: TGTGCCAGCAGTCAGCAAGGACAGGCCAACACTGAAGCTTTCTTT. Translating gives CASSQQGQANTEAFF.